The source of this T cell receptor beta chain is a study of regulatory T cells in long-lasting Graves disease. As to time point: newly diagnosed GD, antithyroid drugs for less than 3 months. Isolated PBMC RNA provided the starting material for the TCR library. The peripheral blood volume drawn was roughly 9.9 milliliters, and it was collected into EDTA tubes. This clonotype was detected ten times or more. Its matching antigen is unknown. Points from the study as a whole: A reduction in accuracy may have resulted from the small sample size. Persistent Graves' patients showed less TCR diversity than newly diagnosed ones.

Construction of TCR beta libraries relied on iRepertoire HTBI primers and on Arm-PCR targeting CDR3 regions. Using its own MiXCR run on the multiplex PCR reads, TCRdb lists one record per CDR3 protein. The repertoire holds about 380,000 distinct CDR3 sequences, with around a sixth as singletons. Germline-derived CDR1 and CDR2 are MDHEN and SYDVKM. This CDR3 has 14 residues. The ends lost 5 bases at V and 2 bases at J; junction bases unmatched: 1. The chain couples TRBV28 to TRBJ2-5, with 11 bases identical to TRBD2. The TCR was taken from a female donor with Graves disease. Material: peripheral blood mononuclear cells (PBMCs), obtained at new diagnosis, from a patient treated with antithyroid drugs. CDR3 loop: CASSRLAGQETQYF. The CDR3 nucleotides read TGTGCCAGCAGTCGACTAGCGGGACAAGAGACCCAGTACTTC.